The next 16 T cell receptor beta chains were all read from a single sample in a study of fetal regulatory T cell absence and autoimmunity. TCRdb keeps only in-frame clones here, not all; method: immunoSEQ multiplex PCR. The data hold about 50,000 clones, with just under 85% observed a single time. The sequencing input was cord blood. The receptor source for this set is a newborn boy with IPEX syndrome.

This clone was detected a few times. The chain joins TRBV27 to TRBJ1-4, with D possibly being TRBD1 (6 bases). This CDR3 is built from 13 residues. CDR1 is MNHEY, CDR2 SMNVEV, per germline (reference sequence). The V and J ends lost 3 bases and 4 bases respectively, with 6 bases between them. DNA for the CDR3: TGTGCCAGCAGTTTCAGGGGTAATGAAAAACTGTTTTTT. This codes for CASSFRGNEKLFF.

This clone was recorded only once. The rearrangement joins TRBV10-3 to TRBJ2-3; 12 nucleotides agree with TRBD2. CDR3 size: 15 residues. V gave up 6 bases and J gave up 0 bases; unmatched junction bases: 1. Germline V gives CDR1 ENHRY, CDR2 SYGVKD. CDR3 bases: TGTGCCATCAGGCTAGCGGGAGGGAGCACAGATACGCAGTATTTT. Translated, it gives CAIRLAGGSTDTQYF.

The rearrangement joins TRBV21-1 to TRBJ2-3; TRBD2, the table's D call, was not compared with the DNA. TRBV21-1 constitutes a pseudogene. This CDR3 comprises 19 residues. Here the CDR3 reads CASSKTKLAGEHHTDTQYF. DNA of the CDR3: TGTGCCAGCAGCAAAACCAAACTAGCGGGGGAACATCACACAGATACGCAGTATTTT.

Written as DNA, the CDR3 is TGTGCCAGCTCACCACGGACAGGGGCCTACGAGCAGTACTTC. Amino acid sequence: CASSPRTGAYEQYF. The rearrangement joins TRBV18 to TRBJ2-7, with TRBD1 matching 9 bases. Trimming cost V 1 base and J 2 bases; bases outside gene matches: 0. CDR1 and CDR2 from the germline V gene are KGHSH and LQKENI. The CDR3 contains 14 residues.

The chain combines TRBV7-9 with TRBJ2-5; 8 bases match TRBD2. Trimming cost V 7 bases and J 5 bases; bases outside gene matches: 9. Germline CDR1 and CDR2: SEHNR and FQNEAQ (reference sequence). The CDR3 sequence is 14 residues long. CDR3: CASTSTSAGETQYF. The CDR3 nucleotides are TGTGCCAGCACCTCGACTAGCGCTGGGGAGACCCAGTACTTC.

The rearrangement joins TRBV20-1 to TRBJ2-7; maybe TRBD1 (5 bases). The V gene lost 6 bases and the J gene lost 5 bases, with 11 bases spanning the gap. Germline V CDR1 and CDR2: DFQATT, SNEGSKA (reference sequence). CDR3 length: 11 amino acids. The CDR3 sequence: CSARTRDEQYF. CDR3 nucleotide sequence: TGCAGTGCCCGGACAAGGGACGAGCAGTACTTC.

As concerns this clone: The sample has other DNA sequences that encode this CDR3 too. This chain joins TRBV20-1 and TRBJ2-7; D not resolved. Germline values: CDR1 DFQATT, CDR2 SNEGSKA (reference sequence). The V gene lost 1 base and the J gene lost 2 bases, with 3 bases spanning the gap. This CDR3 is built from 11 residues. CDR3 sequence reads: CSARAAYEQYF. The CDR3, as DNA: TGCAGTGCTAGAGCCGCCTACGAGCAGTACTTC.

This chain connects TRBV13 to TRBJ2-1, with 9 bases lining up with TRBD2. Germline assignment: CDR1 PRHDT and CDR2 FYEKMQ (reference sequence). This CDR3 is built from 15 residues. Trimming cost V 5 bases and J 4 bases; bases outside gene matches: 6. The CDR3 sequence: CASSQAGGTYNEQFF. The CDR3 nucleotides are TGTGCCAGCAGCCAAGCGGGAGGAACTTACAATGAGCAGTTCTTC. The entire variable domain, with the rest obtained from reference TRBV13 and TRBJ2-1, is as follows: AAGVIQSPRHLIKEKRETATLKCYPIPRHDTVYWYQQGPGQDPQFLISFYEKMQSDKGSIPDRFSAQQFSDYHSELNMSSLELGDSALYFCASSQAGGTYNEQFFGPGTRLTVL.

This sequence joins TRBV4-1 and TRBJ2-1, with D hard to call. The germline V gene encodes CDR1 MGHRA and CDR2 YSYEKL. V was cut by 1 base and J by 10 bases, with 17 bases left in between. The CDR3 extends over 15 amino acids. CDR3 loop: CASSQGLGPEREQFF. CDR3 coding DNA: TGCGCCAGCAGCCAAGGTCTGGGCCCCGAGAGGGAGCAGTTCTTC.

The chain employs TRBV2 and TRBJ2-3; possible D gene TRBD2, 6 bases. CDR1 and CDR2 from the germline V gene are SNHLY and FYNNEI. The CDR3 is 14 amino acids. Trimming removed 7 bases at V and 2 bases at J, with 13 bases between. In DNA, the CDR3 is TGTGCCAGCACCCCGGTAGCGGCCACAGATACGCAGTATTTT. Translated, it gives CASTPVAATDTQYF.

This chain connects TRBV7-2 to TRBJ2-2, with D possibly TRBD2 on 6 matching bases. This CDR3 is built from 14 residues. Trimming took 5 bases from V and 4 from J, leaving 11 bases between them. The V gene's germline CDR1 is SGHTA and CDR2 FQGNSA. The CDR3 bases are TGTGCCAGCAGCCCTAGCGCCTTCACCGGGGAGCTGTTTTTT. It codes for CASSPSAFTGELFF.

The V and J genes are TRBV10-3 and TRBJ1-3; D is unclear. V gave up 6 bases and J gave up 4 bases, with 13 bases separating them. CDR3 length: 14 amino acids. The germline gives CDR1 ENHRY, CDR2 SYGVKD. In DNA form, the CDR3 reads TGTGCCATCAGCCAGAGGGAGTCGGGAAACACCATATATTTT. This codes for CAISQRESGNTIYF.

The rearrangement joins TRBV2 to TRBJ2-7, with no clear D. The CDR3 runs 15 residues. V lost 5 bases, J lost 2 bases, and 16 bases lay in between. CDR1 and CDR2 from the germline V gene are SNHLY and FYNNEI. The CDR3: CASSPESTHPYEQYF. CDR3 coding DNA: TGTGCCAGCAGTCCCGAAAGCACCCACCCCTACGAGCAGTACTTC.

The chain combines TRBV18 with TRBJ1-1; D unresolved. With 2 bases removed from V and 1 base from J, the gap between germline ends came to 5 bases. Germline loops: CDR1 KGHSH, CDR2 LQKENI. The CDR3 sequence is 13 residues long. CDR3 sequence reads: CASSPGENTEAFF. CDR3 in DNA: TGTGCCAGCTCACCAGGGGAGAACACTGAAGCTTTCTTT.

The rearrangement links TRBV6-5 to TRBJ2-1, with TRBD2 matching 7 bases. Trimming cost V 6 bases and J 8 bases; bases outside gene matches: 13. This CDR3 spans 15 amino acids. Germline-derived CDR1 and CDR2 are MNHEY and SVGAGI. CDR3 DNA sequence: TGTGCCAGCAGGGAGCTAGCAAGGGCGGGGGATGAGCAGTTCTTC. This gives the protein CASRELARAGDEQFF.

V gene TRBV15 combines with J gene TRBJ2-7; no clear D. The CDR3 sequence is 15 residues long. The germline V gene has CDR1 LNHNV and CDR2 YYDKDF (reference sequence). V lost 11 bases, J lost 2 bases, and 22 bases lay in between. CDR3 amino acids: CAPERAQDPAYEQYF. CDR3 in DNA: TGTGCCCCCGAGAGAGCACAAGATCCCGCCTACGAGCAGTACTTC.